The sample holds many counts of the clone carrying this T cell receptor beta chain. Its antigen is still unknown. TCR beta CDR3 region amplification was performed from RNA transcripts. First-round RT-PCR targeting the TCR CDR3 was performed with the HTBI primer set. In TCRdb, the multiplex PCR reads were re-called with MiXCR into one record per CDR3 protein. Of 500,000 to 650,000 distinct CDR3 sequences detected, 17% appear once; the ten largest clones hold approximately 18%. The length of the CDR3 is 15 residues. Trimming removed 7 bases at V and 0 bases at J, with 13 bases between. Germline V lookup: CDR1 MNHEY, CDR2 SMNVEV (reference sequence). The data stem from a study of T cells in Graves' hyperthyroidism and ophthalmopathy. The study, taken as a whole, reports: Ophthalmopathy stood apart from stable hyperthyroidism in a 13 V-J model. The model identified upcoming ophthalmopathy a median approximately six months ahead of onset.

This sequence joins TRBV27 and TRBJ2-1, with D tentatively TRBD2 (6 bases). Sequencing input: blood. The sequence derives from a woman aged 18 to 35 with Graves' ophthalmopathy. The CDR3 loop reads CASTLAGSSYNEQFF. CDR3 sequence (DNA): TGTGCCAGCACCCTGGCCGGGAGCTCCTACAATGAGCAGTTCTTC.